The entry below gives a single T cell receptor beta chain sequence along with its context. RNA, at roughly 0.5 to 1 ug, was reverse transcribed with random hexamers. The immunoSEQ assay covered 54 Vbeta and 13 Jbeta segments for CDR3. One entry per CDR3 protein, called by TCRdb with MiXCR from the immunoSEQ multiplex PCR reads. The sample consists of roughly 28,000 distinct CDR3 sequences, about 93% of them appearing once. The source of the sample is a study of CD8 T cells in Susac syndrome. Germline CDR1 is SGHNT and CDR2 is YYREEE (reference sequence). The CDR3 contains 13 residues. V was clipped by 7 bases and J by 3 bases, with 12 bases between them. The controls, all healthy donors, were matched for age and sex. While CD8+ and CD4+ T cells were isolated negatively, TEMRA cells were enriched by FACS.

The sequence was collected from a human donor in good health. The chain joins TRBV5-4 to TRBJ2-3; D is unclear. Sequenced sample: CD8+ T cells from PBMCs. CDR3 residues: CASAGRVTDTQYF. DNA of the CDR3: TGTGCCAGCGCCGGCAGAGTTACAGATACGCAGTATTTT.